The present entry profiles one T cell receptor beta chain with its context. Its specificity is unknown. This sample was included in a study of T cells after yellow fever vaccination. For the study at large: Fractions low in cell number were prepared with SMART-Seq v4 Ultra Low Input. Study conclusions and caveats: The secondary response was weaker, and its peak arrived faster, on day 5 versus 15. Abundant clonotypes (contaminants from the bulk population) could be present in FACS-sorted repertoires.

CDR3 length equals 14 residues. V was trimmed by 1 base and J by 0 bases, leaving 7 bases between them. Germline V gene lookup returns CDR1 SGHRS and CDR2 YFSETQ. Researchers made TCR cDNA using 5'RACE template switching, and this step added a universal primer site and UMIs. In TCRdb, the 5' RACE reads were re-called with MiXCR into one record per CDR3 protein. This sample yields a few hundred thousand distinct CDR3 sequences, of which 5.2% are seen a single time; roughly 3.5% belongs to the top ten. Sequenced here: CD4+ T cells sorted from PBMCs, sampled on the day of the yellow fever booster vaccination. The receptor's source is a man between 18 and 29 years old who received the YFV17D yellow fever vaccine. The chain carries TRBV5-1 and TRBJ2-5; no reliable D call. The CDR3: CASSLLSDQETQYF. The CDR3 DNA follows: TGCGCCAGCAGCTTGCTCAGCGACCAAGAGACCCAGTACTTC.